This section outlines one T cell receptor (beta chain) sequence together with its context. Its antigen remains undetermined. Qualities for individual bases were not recorded, and no much larger clone is one base off. From the germline V gene, CDR1 is SNHLY and CDR2 is FYNNEI. From the cysteine up to the phenylalanine, the CDR3 has a length of 14 residues. Only the CDR3 portion is preserved as DNA: 42 bases, with reading frame beginning at the first base. At the junction V is shortened by 1 base and J by 15 bases, with 16 bases in between. TCRbeta CDR3 regions were amplified from genomic DNA using the immunoSEQ Assay, a bias-controlled multiplex PCR. The authors processed their data as follows. The number of nucleated cells in each sample was estimated from the amplification of reference gene primers within the assay. Sequence reads were collapsed and filtered to measure the absolute abundance of every unique TCRbeta CDR3 rearrangement. For each sample, productive Simpson clonality was calculated by taking the square root of Simpson's diversity index across productive rearrangements. TCRdb re-hosts the immuneACCESS table, in-frame sequences only. Its copies lack some clones; in the studies checked, an unresolved V gene accounts for under half of them, and the cause for the rest is not known. V, J and clone size reflect that table, while D and trimming were determined from the DNA. The sample includes 350,000 to 400,000 clones, with roughly nine tenths observed a single time. The top ten clones comprise about 1.7% of the sample.

This specimen comes from a study of blood T cell repertoires in COVID-19 (dated by TCRdb to the early 2020s). Looking at the study overall: The collaborator samples originated in the United States, Italy and Spain and spanned the acute and convalescent phases of COVID-19. The repertoires were released in a freely available public database intended as a resource for research on the immune response to SARS-CoV-2. HLA class I and class II types, where available, came from metadata supplied by the sample provider rather than from assay-based typing. The prospective study material was composed of cDNA or gDNA derived from T cells, B-cell-depleted T cells, or PBMCs. The samples were drawn from the first 160 participants of the ongoing ImmuneRACE study and from under 1,500 subjects provided by 6 global collaborators. Nearly every sample came with metadata listing a de-identified subject ID, COVID-19 status, age in years and sex. The dataset comprised deeply sampled blood TCRbeta repertoires from subjects exposed to, actively infected with, or recovered from COVID-19.

Participants in the prospective study were enrolled through a virtual design, were aged roughly 18 to 90 years, and lived in about 25 United States geographic areas. Cohort assignment in the prospective study relied on participant-reported clinical history from a screening survey and a study questionnaire. For ImmuneRACE Cohort 3, a participant was defined as recovered based on two consecutive negative NP/OP PCR tests, clearance by a healthcare professional, or resolution of symptoms. In the prospective study, whole blood, serum and a nasopharyngeal or oropharyngeal swab were collected from each participant by mobile phlebotomists. Over an approximately 2-month period, participants in the prospective study had the option of providing additional blood draws and questionnaires. Before DNA extraction, prospective study blood samples were shipped either frozen or at room temperature. General conclusions and limits of the study: The quantity of clinical and demographic metadata differed by source and by participant and was supplied without curation.

The specimen was PBMCs or T cells enriched from blood (not recorded which). The sequence links TRBV2 to TRBJ1-6; the D gene cannot be resolved reliably. The TCR was taken from a woman in her twenties or thirties who had recovered from COVID-19. CDR3 sequence: CASSEVGGGNDLHF. The bases are TGTGCCAGCAGTGAAGTTGGCGGAGGGAACGACCTCCACTTT.